This T cell receptor beta chain derives from a study of cytomegalovirus exposure and HLA in healthy donors. This CDR3 is 13 amino acids long. CDR1 is SNHLY and CDR2 is FYNNEI in the germline V gene. As for this clone: The junction shows a germline mismatch at one end, possibly a read error.

The PCR had 60 Vbeta and 13 Jbeta primers. Clones were read by immunoSEQ multiplex PCR, and TCRdb kept only the in-frame ones, dropping some. The top ten clones hold roughly 2.5% of a sample with tens of thousands of clones, more than 85% of them seen once. The origin of this receptor is a woman younger than 35 in good health and CMV-seronegative. The sample taken for sequencing was PBMCs. This chain joins TRBV2 and TRBJ2-7; tentatively, D is TRBD1 (6 bases). In nucleotides, the CDR3 is TGTGTCAGCAGCCGAGGGGGAAACTACGAGCAGTACTTC. Translating it yields CVSSRGGNYEQYF.